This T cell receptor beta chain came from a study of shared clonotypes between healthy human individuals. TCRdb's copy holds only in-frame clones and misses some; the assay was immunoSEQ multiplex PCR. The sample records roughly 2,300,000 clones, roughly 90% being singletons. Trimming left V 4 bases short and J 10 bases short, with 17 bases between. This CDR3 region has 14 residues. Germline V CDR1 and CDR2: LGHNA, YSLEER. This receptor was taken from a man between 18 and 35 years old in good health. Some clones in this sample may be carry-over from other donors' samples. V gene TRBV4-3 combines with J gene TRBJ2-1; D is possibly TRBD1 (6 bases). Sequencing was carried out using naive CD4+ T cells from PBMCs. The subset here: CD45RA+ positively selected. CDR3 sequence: CASSPSRTADEQFF. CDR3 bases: TGCGCCAGCAGCCCCTCCCGGACAGCCGACGAGCAGTTCTTC.